This is a list of T cell receptor beta chains from one sample in a study of human CD8 memory T cell subsets. Each CDR3 protein gets one entry in TCRdb, which reprocessed the 5' RACE reads and gives no DNA. This sample's table has 6,000 to 8,500 distinct CDR3 sequences. The material sequenced was CD8+ T cells from PBMCs. These receptors were collected from a human donor in good health. The CDR3 runs from the conserved cysteine through the conserved F or W. The size field is filled for only some rows; it gives once, few, many or a size class.

V gene	J gene	clone size	CDR3 protein
TRBV29-1	TRBJ2-3	.	CSGGVTTTDTQYF
TRBV6-5	TRBJ2-1	.	CASSRRESYNEQFF
TRBV27	TRBJ2-7	.	CASSFSGTGVLYEQYF
TRBV19	TRBJ2-2	.	CASEQAAGELFF
TRBV28	TRBJ2-3	.	CASSSRDRATSTDTQYF
TRBV24-1	TRBJ2-1	medium-sized	CATSELRAGEQFF
TRBV5-4	TRBJ2-3	.	CASSIDRASTDTQYF
TRBV28	TRBJ1-1	medium-sized	CASRIGGWTEAFF
TRBV9	TRBJ2-1	.	CASSADQTYNEQFF
TRBV7-9	TRBJ2-5	.	CASSLGGLGPQETQYF
TRBV7-8	TRBJ2-5	medium-sized	CASSLAGSQETQYF
TRBV5-4	TRBJ2-1	.	CASSWGHEQFF
TRBV14	TRBJ1-5	.	CASSQDPGSLEGPSGPQHF
TRBV19	TRBJ2-1	.	CASSIDFGTSRHNEQFF
TRBV28	TRBJ2-7	.	CASSGTWVRSEQYF
TRBV5-6	TRBJ2-2	.	CASSSELSGTGELFF
TRBV28	TRBJ1-5	large	CASSLPGEDNQPQHF
TRBV11-2	TRBJ2-1	.	CASSSGQGWGNEQFF
TRBV6-2/TRBV6-3	TRBJ2-1	medium-sized	CASSTGPWGEQFF
TRBV29-1	TRBJ2-1	.	CSVSPGLAGNEQFF
TRBV29-1	TRBJ2-7	.	CSAGLASGEQYF
TRBV7-8	TRBJ2-1	.	CASSFAGTSANNEQFF
TRBV6-2/TRBV6-3	TRBJ2-5	.	CASSYGLAGVSETQYF
TRBV7-8	TRBJ2-3	.	CASSGLREISTDTQYF
TRBV2	TRBJ1-5	.	CASSDPGVEGNQPQHF
TRBV6-6	TRBJ1-1	medium-sized	CASSYEGGGMYGNTEAFF
TRBV7-9	TRBJ1-2	medium-sized	CASSPPGGIPDYTF
TRBV24-1	TRBJ2-5	.	CATSDLPQGIGTQYF
TRBV19	TRBJ1-1	medium-sized	CASSTKLNTEAFF
TRBV6-1	TRBJ1-1	.	CASSDWAGNTEAFF
TRBV11-3	TRBJ2-5	.	CASSLGLAGGETQYF
TRBV4-3	TRBJ2-5	.	CASSQDRAGQETQYF
TRBV7-8	TRBJ2-7	.	CASSIYRGLYEQYF
TRBV7-2	TRBJ2-7	.	CASSLAGQGAIEQYF
TRBV5-6	TRBJ1-2	.	CASSLGTGANYGYTF
TRBV7-2	TRBJ2-7	.	CASRSTGTPFYEQYF
TRBV7-8	TRBJ2-1	.	CASSLSTSGRYNEQFF
TRBV5-1	TRBJ2-1	.	CASSLALAGIYNEQFF
TRBV15	TRBJ1-2	.	CATSRDHSVYGYTF
TRBV7-8	TRBJ2-2	.	CASSFKRANTGELFF
TRBV11-3	TRBJ2-1	.	CASSPPSGRYYNEQFF
TRBV12-3/TRBV12-4	TRBJ2-2	.	CASTPGWNTGELFF
TRBV28	TRBJ1-5	medium-sized	CASSFSPGQGRGGSNQPQHF
TRBV29-1	TRBJ2-7	medium-sized	CSVEFLEWGEQYF